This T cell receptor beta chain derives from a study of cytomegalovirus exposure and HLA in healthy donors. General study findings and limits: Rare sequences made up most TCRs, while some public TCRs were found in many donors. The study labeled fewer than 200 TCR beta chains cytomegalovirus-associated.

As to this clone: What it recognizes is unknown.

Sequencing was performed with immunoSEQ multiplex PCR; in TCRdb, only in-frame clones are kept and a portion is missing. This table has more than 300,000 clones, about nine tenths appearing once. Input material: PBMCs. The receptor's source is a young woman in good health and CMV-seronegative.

CDR3 in DNA: TGTGCCAGCAGCGCCGGGACAGGGGGCATCAGGACAGATACGCAGTATTTT. Protein product: CASSAGTGGIRTDTQYF. The chain employs TRBV9 and TRBJ2-3; 12 nucleotides align to TRBD1. There are 17 residues in the CDR3. The trim removed 3 bases at V and 3 bases at J, leaving 8 bases unmatched. CDR1 and CDR2 (germline): SGDLS, YYNGEE.